This T cell receptor (beta chain) emerged from a study of monozygotic twins with cystic fibrosis (dated by TCRdb to about 2021). General notes on the study: Barcoded libraries were prepared with approximately 15 PCR cycles from around 2.8 micrograms of fragmented DNA. The study compared TCR beta repertoires within and between 16 monozygotic twin pairs with cystic fibrosis to assess genetic influence on V and J gene usage. The cohort comprised ten female and six male twin pairs aged about 2.0 to 36.4 years, median approximately 8.8 years, mostly children and adolescents. On the day of blood sampling, twins were ranked among around 1,000 cohort participants for weight-for-height and for FEVPerc (FEV1 disease centile). Data for three of the twin pairs had been reported earlier in a different context.

Following the manufacturer's instructions, TCR beta CDR3 regions were amplified by multiplex PCR with the immunoSEQ immune profiling system. An Illumina NextSeq system was used for sequencing. In the paper's pipeline: The immunoSEQ Analyzer platform handled processing of the sequence data, and clonality was calculated by taking the square root of Simpson's index of productive rearrangements. Similarity in V and J usage was quantified by Jensen-Shannon distance, and CDR3 generation probabilities were calculated with OLGA. The researchers looked up shared CDR3 sequences in the immuneACCESS database (August 2020) and in VDJdb (December 2020). Here the immuneACCESS table is served through TCRdb, limited to in-frame sequences with V and J called. Missing clones are a known gap in these copies; in checked studies unresolved V genes cover under half, and the rest lacks a known reason. D and trimming come from the DNA, and the V and J calls and clone size come from that table. Counted in this sample were approximately 36,000 clones; about 93% of them appeared once. 0.19% of the sample is taken by the ten largest.

Results and caveats for the whole study, not just this receptor: Sharing of nucleotide-identical clonotypes was significantly greater within monozygotic CF twin pairs than between unrelated CF individuals (P = 0.000026, Mann-Whitney). Simpson clonality was generally low (median around 0.009), which suggests a naive-dominated repertoire, and clonality was higher in the most severely affected patients. In 13 of 16 pairs, V gene usage most closely resembled the co-twin's, and the same held for J usage in 8 of 16 pairs, a pattern suggesting genetic constraints. Only a small cohort was studied, and no association of shared CDR3 numbers with age, concordance or disease severity was found.

The germline V gene encodes CDR1 LNHNV and CDR2 YYDKDF (reference sequence). Here V drops 3 bases and J drops 2 bases, and the junction holds 8 bases not matched to any gene. Counted from cysteine to phenylalanine, this CDR3 has 16 amino acids. CDR3 DNA is the only sequence kept; it has 48 bases, read in frame from the first base. The twin pairs came from the European Cystic Fibrosis Twin and Sibling Study Cohort, which recruited patients from 150 or so CF clinics across 14 European countries. Zygosity and CFTR genotype were verified in-house, with zygosity tested by multiplex PCR of nine short tandem repeat loci. Peripheral blood was sampled from each twin, with clinical parameters recorded on the day of blood sampling. Genomic DNA was isolated from peripheral blood cells with phenol/chloroform and kept in TE buffer at 4 degrees C. Of note for this clone: Its target antigen remains unknown. No qualities accompany the bases; no much larger clone lies one base away.

The clonotype originates from a boy under 10 years old with cystic fibrosis. The source material was blood. The chain is assembled from TRBV15 and TRBJ2-7, and TRBD1 aligns with 9 junction nucleotides. CDR3 reads: CATSRGTGPKTYEQYF. The base sequence is TGTGCCACCAGCAGGGGGACAGGGCCCAAGACCTACGAGCAGTACTTC.